The rows below give T cell receptor beta chains drawn from one sample of a study of metastatic and nonmetastatic thyroid tumors. TCRdb reassembled clones from the PCR reads with MiXCR. This repertoire shows approximately 29,000 clones, around 30% found once; its top ten account for over 30%. The sample was blood. These receptors were taken from a female donor with papillary thyroid cancer or a benign thyroid nodule (not recorded which). Some clones in this sample may be carry-over from other donors' samples. CDR3s include the opening cysteine and the closing phenylalanine or tryptophan. The order of the fields is CDR3 DNA, CDR3 protein, J gene, clone size, D gene, V gene. The D gene is left open where the match is weak. Size is omitted from some rows. Given values are once, few, many or a class for expanded clones.

TGTGCCAGCAGCCCAGAAGGACGGAGTAATTCACCCCTCAGCTTT CASSPEGRSNSPLSF TRBJ1-6 - - TRBV7-3
TGTGCCAGCAGCCTACGAGCCGGGACAGGGGGTTGGGGGGCGCTGTTTTTT CASSLRAGTGGWGALFF TRBJ2-2 - TRBD1 TRBV7-6
TGCGCCAGCAGCTCCGGGACTGCAAATGAGCAGTTCTTC CASSSGTANEQFF TRBJ2-1 - - TRBV5-1
TGTGCCAGCAGGCCTTTTGGGAACTATGGCTACACCTTC CASRPFGNYGYTF TRBJ1-2 many - TRBV2
TGTGCCAGCAGTCGGACAACCGTGAACACCGGGGAGCTGTTTTTT CASSRTTVNTGELFF TRBJ2-2 few - TRBV6-2/TRBV6-3
TGCAGTGCTGGGTATCGTAATGAGCAGTTCTTC CSAGYRNEQFF TRBJ2-1 - - TRBV20-1
TGTGCCAGCAGTCAAGACGGTAGCGGGAGCACCGGGGAGCTGTTTTTT CASSQDGSGSTGELFF TRBJ2-2 once TRBD2 TRBV11-3
TGTGCCTGGAGTCCGAAGGATACGCAGTATTTT CAWSPKDTQYF TRBJ2-3 - - TRBV30
TGTGCCAGCAGTGAAGGGGGGAATCAGCCCCAGCATTTT CASSEGGNQPQHF TRBJ1-5 many - TRBV6-1
TGTGCCAGCTCTCTGGGTAGCGGCAGCACAGATACGCAGTATTTT CASSLGSGSTDTQYF TRBJ2-3 many - TRBV6-1
TGTGCCAGCAGCGAGACAGCTAACTATGGCTACACCTTC CASSETANYGYTF TRBJ1-2 many - TRBV5-6
TGTGCCAGCAGTTTATTCCGTGTGACACCTCAACTCACAGATACGCAGTATTTT CASSLFRVTPQLTDTQYF TRBJ2-3 many - TRBV28
TGTGCCAGCGAAAAGACCGGGACAGGGGACGAGAAGTACTTC CASEKTGTGDEKYF TRBJ2-7 - TRBD1 TRBV12-3/TRBV12-4
TGTGCCAGCAGGGGATATATACAGGGGCCGTCCGACTATGGCTACACCTTC CASRGYIQGPSDYGYTF TRBJ1-2 few TRBD1 TRBV6-1
TGTGCCAGTACTGTTGGGACAGCTAATCAGCCCCATCATTTT CASTVGTANQPHHF TRBJ1-5 few TRBD1 TRBV2
TGTGCCAGCAGCTACCCGGGACGAAACTACGAGCAGTACTTC CASSYPGRNYEQYF TRBJ2-7 many - TRBV7-6
TGTGCCAGTAGTACCCCGGGACCCCGTACCGAGCATTACTTC CASSTPGPRTEHYF TRBJ2-7 - - TRBV19
TGTGCCAGCAGTCCTGGGACCTCCAATTCACCCCTCCACTTT CASSPGTSNSPLHF TRBJ1-6 many - TRBV27
TGTGCCAGCAGTTTAGTTCCTCAAACTGAAGCTTTCTTT CASSLVPQTEAFF TRBJ1-1 - - TRBV28
TGTGCCAGCAGCCCCGGGAGCTACGAGCAGTACTTC CASSPGSYEQYF TRBJ2-7 many - TRBV3-1
TGTGCCAGCAGCTACAGACAACAAGAGACCCAGTACTTC CASSYRQQETQYF TRBJ2-5 once - TRBV11-2
TGTGCCAGCAGTCGAGCCCCATTGAACACCGGGGAGCTGTTTTTT CASSRAPLNTGELFF TRBJ2-2 many - TRBV7-2
TGTGCCAGCAGCTTATCGATTGCTGGGGGACAGGGAAAATTAAATTCACCCCTCCACTTT CASSLSIAGGQGKLNSPLHF TRBJ1-6 - TRBD1 TRBV7-2
TGTGCCAGCAGCTCCTTCCAGGGGATGTCCTACGAGCAGTACTTC CASSSFQGMSYEQYF TRBJ2-7 many - TRBV11-2
TGTGCCAGCAGCCGGACAGCCTCCTACGAGCAGTACTTC CASSRTASYEQYF TRBJ2-7 many - TRBV3-1
TGTGCCAGCAGTCCTCGGACGGGCTCGACTGGGGCCAACGTCCTGACTTTC CASSPRTGSTGANVLTF TRBJ2-6 many - TRBV6-1
TGCGCCAGCAGCCAGGTACTAGCCTACGAGCAGTACTTC CASSQVLAYEQYF TRBJ2-7 - - TRBV4-1
TGTGCCAGCAGCGTAGTCGGGAGCTCCTATAATTCACCCCTCCACTTT CASSVVGSSYNSPLHF TRBJ1-6 many - TRBV9
TGTGCCAGCAGAGCGTCTAGAGGGAGCGGGGTTACAGATACGCAGTATTTT CASRASRGSGVTDTQYF TRBJ2-3 - TRBD2 TRBV9
TGTGCCAGCAGTGTCGGACAGGGCAACTCCTACGAGCAGTACTTC CASSVGQGNSYEQYF TRBJ2-7 many TRBD1 TRBV27
TGTGCCAGCAGTGCTGGGACCTACGAGCAGTACTTC CASSAGTYEQYF TRBJ2-7 many - TRBV28
TGTGCAAGCAGGGAGGGACTGCCCTACGAGCAGTACTTC CASREGLPYEQYF TRBJ2-7 - TRBD2 TRBV6-2/TRBV6-3
TGTGCCAGCTATGGGTCAAAGGGCGCAACTAATGAAAAACTGTTTTTT CASYGSKGATNEKLFF TRBJ1-4 many - TRBV28
TGTGCCAGCAGTTCCAGGGTCACTGGAAACACCATATATTTT CASSSRVTGNTIYF TRBJ1-3 - - TRBV27
TGTGCCAGCAGCTTAGGCAGGGCGGGGGAGACCCAGTACTTC CASSLGRAGETQYF TRBJ2-5 once - TRBV7-9
TGTGCCAGCAGCTTAGGGACAGGGGCAACTAATGAAAAACTGTTTTTT CASSLGTGATNEKLFF TRBJ1-4 - TRBD1 TRBV11-3
TGTGCCAGCTGGTGCAGCGTATATGGCTACACCTTC CASWCSVYGYTF TRBJ1-2 - - TRBV6-1
TGCAGTGCTCTGCCCGGGACCAAGGAAGGCTACACCTTC CSALPGTKEGYTF TRBJ1-2 many - TRBV20-1
TGTGCCAGCTCACCTGAGCAGGGGTTGTCATACACCAGTGGGGAGCAGTTCTTC CASSPEQGLSYTSGEQFF TRBJ2-1 - - TRBV18
TGTGCCATCATTACGGGACCCCACTCCTACGAGCAGTACTTC CAIITGPHSYEQYF TRBJ2-7 few - TRBV27
TGCGCCAGCAGTTTAACCCCGGGACCCTACGAGCAGTACTTC CASSLTPGPYEQYF TRBJ2-7 once - TRBV5-1